Listed below are T cell receptor beta chains from one sample, sequenced in a study of read filtering for tumor transcriptome and immune sequencing. In TCRdb, the reads were re-called with MiXCR into one record per CDR3 protein. The data show 35,000 to 50,000 distinct CDR3 sequences, 10% to 15% seen once. What was sequenced was a population of CD138-negative cells sorted from bone marrow. The receptors here all came from a donor at least 40 years old with multiple myeloma. Each CDR3 is given with its conserved first and last residue. A D gene is named only where the DNA matches it firmly. Not every row has a clone size; where given, it reads once, few, many or a size class.

size: many
J: TRBJ2-1
D: .
V: TRBV7-2
CDR3: CASSFANYNEQFF
DNA: TGTGCCAGCAGCTTCGCTAACTACAATGAGCAGTTCTTC

size: many
J: TRBJ2-5
D: .
V: TRBV7-8
CDR3: CASSLDTQETQYF
DNA: TGTGCCAGCAGCTTGGACACACAAGAGACCCAGTACTTC

size: .
J: TRBJ1-2
D: .
V: TRBV23-1
CDR3: CASSHPVGESNYGYTF
DNA: TGCGCCAGCAGTCACCCCGTGGGGGAGTCGAACTATGGCTACACCTTC

size: .
J: TRBJ2-7
D: .
V: TRBV28
CDR3: CASQGQPPYEQYF
DNA: TGTGCCAGCCAGGGGCAGCCCCCCTACGAGCAGTACTTC

size: .
J: TRBJ2-5
D: TRBD2
V: TRBV7-2
CDR3: CASNPGGVQKTQYF
DNA: TGTGCCAGCAATCCCGGGGGGGTACAGAAGACCCAGTACTTC

size: few
J: TRBJ1-5
D: .
V: TRBV7-2
CDR3: CASSLTGSSNQPQHF
DNA: TGTGCCAGCAGCTTAACAGGGTCTTCCAATCAGCCCCAGCATTTT

size: .
J: TRBJ2-4
D: .
V: TRBV20-1
CDR3: CSASGQELLAKNILYF
DNA: TGCAGTGCTAGCGGACAGGAGTTACTAGCCAAAAACATTTTGTACTTC

size: many
J: TRBJ1-1
D: .
V: TRBV28
CDR3: CASSFGGPWDTEAFF
DNA: TGTGCCAGCAGTTTTGGGGGTCCGTGGGACACTGAAGCTTTCTTT

size: few
J: TRBJ2-5
D: .
V: TRBV9
CDR3: CASSPRGGEETQYF
DNA: TGTGCCAGCAGCCCCAGGGGTGGCGAAGAGACCCAGTACTTC

size: few
J: TRBJ2-3
D: TRBD2
V: TRBV10-3
CDR3: CAIGSTSGGALSQYF
DNA: TGTGCCATCGGCTCGACTAGCGGGGGGGCCTTGTCGCAGTATTTT

size: many
J: TRBJ2-3
D: .
V: TRBV10-1
CDR3: CANSEYGGFDTDTQYF
DNA: TGCGCCAACAGTGAGTACGGGGGATTTGACACAGATACGCAGTATTTT

size: many
J: TRBJ2-3
D: .
V: TRBV23-1
CDR3: CASSQSRQPFGDTQYF
DNA: TGCGCCAGCAGTCAATCGAGGCAACCATTTGGAGATACGCAGTATTTT

size: many
J: TRBJ1-1
D: TRBD1
V: TRBV20-1
CDR3: CSARQGDTEAFF
DNA: TGCAGTGCTAGACAGGGGGACACTGAAGCTTTCTTT

size: .
J: TRBJ1-3
D: .
V: TRBV7-9
CDR3: CASSEGTGSTIYF
DNA: TGTGCCAGCAGCGAGGGTACTGGAAGCACCATATATTTT

size: many
J: TRBJ1-2
D: TRBD1
V: TRBV7-9
CDR3: CASSQEGAPYYGYTF
DNA: TGTGCCAGCAGCCAAGAGGGGGCCCCCTACTATGGCTACACCTTC

size: .
J: TRBJ1-1
D: .
V: TRBV20-1
CDR3: CGASPRDTEAFF
DNA: TGCGGTGCTTCGCCCCGGGACACTGAAGCTTTCTTT

size: many
J: TRBJ1-1
D: .
V: TRBV20-1
CDR3: CSARDAGRWTEAFF
DNA: TGCAGTGCTAGAGATGCGGGGCGTTGGACTGAAGCTTTCTTT

size: .
J: TRBJ1-2
D: .
V: TRBV27
CDR3: CASSSLWDGGDYGYTF
DNA: TGTGCCAGCAGTTCATTGTGGGACGGAGGTGACTATGGCTACACCTTC

size: few
J: TRBJ2-7
D: .
V: TRBV6-6
CDR3: CASSPGGSSYEQYF
DNA: TGTGCCAGCAGCCCGGGGGGCAGCTCCTACGAGCAGTACTTC

size: many
J: TRBJ1-5
D: .
V: TRBV20-1
CDR3: CSARVGGQPQHF
DNA: TGCAGTGCTAGAGTGGGGGGCCAGCCCCAGCATTTT

size: many
J: TRBJ1-5
D: TRBD1
V: TRBV20-1
CDR3: CSAREGGRNQPQHF
DNA: TGCAGTGCTAGAGAAGGGGGCCGCAATCAGCCCCAGCATTTT

size: many
J: TRBJ2-5
D: TRBD1
V: TRBV2
CDR3: CASRWEVTGVEETQYF
DNA: TGTGCCAGCAGGTGGGAGGTGACAGGGGTGGAAGAGACCCAGTACTTC

size: many
J: TRBJ2-3
D: .
V: TRBV7-3
CDR3: CASSLASTDTQYF
DNA: TGTGCCAGCAGCTTGGCTAGCACAGATACGCAGTATTTT

size: few
J: TRBJ1-1
D: .
V: TRBV21-1
CDR3: CASSKLGRQNTEASF
DNA: TGTGCCAGCAGCAAACTCGGACGGCAGAACACTGAAGCTTCCTTT

size: few
J: TRBJ1-1
D: .
V: TRBV5-1
CDR3: CAGTSAGADTEAFF
DNA: TGCGCCGGCACCTCGGCGGGGGCCGACACTGAAGCTTTCTTT

size: many
J: TRBJ2-7
D: .
V: TRBV7-2
CDR3: CASSPRRGPYEQYF
DNA: TGTGCCAGCAGCCCAAGGCGGGGGCCCTACGAGCAGTACTTC

size: .
J: TRBJ2-3
D: .
V: TRBV19
CDR3: CASSHVARIFPPDTQYF
DNA: TGTGCCAGTAGCCACGTCGCACGGATCTTTCCCCCAGATACGCAGTATTTT

size: .
J: TRBJ1-1
D: .
V: TRBV29-1
CDR3: CSVGGGNGASF
DNA: .

size: many
J: TRBJ2-1
D: .
V: TRBV7-8
CDR3: CASSLQGFGDNEQFF
DNA: TGTGCCAGCAGCTTACAGGGGTTCGGCGACAATGAGCAGTTCTTC

size: many
J: TRBJ2-3
D: .
V: TRBV3-1
CDR3: CASSQDLPADTQYF
DNA: TGTGCCAGCAGCCAAGATCTTCCCGCGGATACGCAGTATTTT

size: few
J: TRBJ2-3
D: .
V: TRBV9
CDR3: CASSVLDGAPDTQYF
DNA: TGTGCCAGCAGCGTTCTTGACGGGGCGCCAGATACGCAGTATTTT

size: .
J: TRBJ1-1
D: .
V: TRBV20-1
CDR3: CSARGTNTEAFF
DNA: TGCAGTGCTAGAGGAACGAACACTGAAGCTTTCTTT

size: many
J: TRBJ2-3
D: TRBD2
V: TRBV3-1
CDR3: CAAQRGTDTQYF
DNA: TGTGCCGCCCAGCGGGGAACGGATACGCAGTATTTT

size: many
J: TRBJ2-3
D: .
V: TRBV5-4
CDR3: CASTKLQGRTDTQYF
DNA: TGTGCCAGCACCAAGCTGCAGGGAAGAACAGATACGCAGTATTTT

size: many
J: TRBJ1-2
D: .
V: TRBV11-2
CDR3: CASSLSRANYGYTF
DNA: TGTGCCAGCAGCTTAAGCAGGGCTAACTATGGCTACACCTTC

size: many
J: TRBJ2-7
D: .
V: TRBV4-2
CDR3: CASSQGAGSYEQYF
DNA: TGTGCCAGCAGCCAAGGCGCGGGGTCCTACGAGCAGTACTTC

size: few
J: TRBJ2-5
D: TRBD2
V: TRBV29-1
CDR3: CGVAGLADLIGETQYF
DNA: TGCGGCGTTGCGGGCCTAGCGGACCTCATAGGGGAGACCCAGTACTTC

size: many
J: TRBJ1-1
D: .
V: TRBV29-1
CDR3: CSARGDTEAFF
DNA: TGCAGCGCCCGGGGCGACACTGAAGCTTTCTTT

size: medium-sized
J: TRBJ1-1
D: TRBD1
V: TRBV20-1
CDR3: CSAHQWTGTTEAFF
DNA: TGCAGTGCTCACCAATGGACAGGAACTACTGAAGCTTTCTTT

size: many
J: TRBJ1-5
D: .
V: TRBV10-3
CDR3: CAISEEGLNIGNQPQHF
DNA: TGTGCCATCAGTGAGGAGGGGCTTAATATTGGCAATCAGCCCCAGCATTTT